This T cell receptor beta chain stems from a study of T cells in localized non-small cell lung cancer. General observations from the study: Sequencing, confined to only one tumor region, leaves heterogeneity possible. Within adjacent lung there appeared a median approximately 58 of the top 100 tumor clones.

Worth noting for this clone: Antigen specificity is unknown. At one end the junction does not follow the germline gene, possibly because of a read error.

CDR3 length: 17 amino acids. Germline V CDR1 and CDR2: SSHAT, FNYEAQ (reference sequence). Profiled with immunoSEQ multiplex PCR; TCRdb holds only in-frame clones, not every one. The sample consists of 20,000 to 25,000 clones, approximately 86% of them appearing once. The V and J genes are TRBV7-7 and TRBJ2-3; 7 bases agree with TRBD2. The source is a man aged 35-69 years with stage II squamous cell lung carcinoma. The sample consisted of PBMCs, taken before any cancer treatment. CDR3: CASMLRGEWGGGDTQYF. CDR3 nucleotides: TGTGCTAGCATGCTTCGGGGGGAGTGGGGAGGCGGAGATACGCAGTATTTT.